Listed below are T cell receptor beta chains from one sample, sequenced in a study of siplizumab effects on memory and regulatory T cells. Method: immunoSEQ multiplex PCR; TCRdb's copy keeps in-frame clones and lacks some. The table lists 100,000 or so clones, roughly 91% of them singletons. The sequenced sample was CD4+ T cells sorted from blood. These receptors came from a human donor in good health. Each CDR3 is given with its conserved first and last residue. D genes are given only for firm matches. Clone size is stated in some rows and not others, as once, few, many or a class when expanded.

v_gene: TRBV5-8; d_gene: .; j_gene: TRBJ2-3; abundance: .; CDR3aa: CASSSPGMYTQYF; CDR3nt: TGTGCCAGCAGCTCCCCTGGGATGTATACGCAGTATTTT
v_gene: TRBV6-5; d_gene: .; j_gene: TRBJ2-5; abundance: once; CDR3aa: CASNERPVRETQYF; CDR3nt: TGTGCCAGCAACGAACGACCGGTGCGAGAGACCCAGTACTTC
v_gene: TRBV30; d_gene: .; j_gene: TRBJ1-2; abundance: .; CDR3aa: CAWRRGGQSFYGYTF; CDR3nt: TGTGCCTGGAGGAGAGGCGGCCAGTCGTTCTATGGCTACACCTTC
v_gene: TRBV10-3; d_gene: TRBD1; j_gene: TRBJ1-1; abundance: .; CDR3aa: CAIRPGQGNTEAFF; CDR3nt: TGTGCCATCAGGCCGGGACAGGGTAACACTGAAGCTTTCTTT
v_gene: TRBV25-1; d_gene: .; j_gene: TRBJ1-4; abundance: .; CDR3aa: CASSEPGRGATNEKLFF; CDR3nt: TGTGCCAGCAGTGAGCCGGGCAGGGGTGCGACTAATGAAAAACTGTTTTTT
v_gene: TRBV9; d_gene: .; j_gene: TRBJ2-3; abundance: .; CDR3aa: CASGPPGARTDTQYF; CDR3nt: TGTGCCAGCGGGCCACCGGGGGCCCGCACAGATACGCAGTATTTT
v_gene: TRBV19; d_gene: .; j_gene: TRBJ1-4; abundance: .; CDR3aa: CASSWAYSEKLFF; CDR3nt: TGTGCCAGTAGTTGGGCGTATAGTGAAAAACTGTTTTTT
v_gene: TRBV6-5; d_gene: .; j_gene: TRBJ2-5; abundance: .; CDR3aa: CASSFKTGRYQETQYF; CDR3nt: TGTGCCAGCAGTTTCAAGACAGGGAGGTACCAAGAGACCCAGTACTTC
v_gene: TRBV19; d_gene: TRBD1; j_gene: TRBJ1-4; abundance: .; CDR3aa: CASSALQGANEKLFF; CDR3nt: TGTGCCAGTAGTGCGCTACAGGGGGCTAATGAAAAACTGTTTTTT
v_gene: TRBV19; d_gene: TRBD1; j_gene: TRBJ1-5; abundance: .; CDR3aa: CASSILGTGGGQPQHF; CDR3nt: TGTGCCAGTAGTATTCTTGGGACAGGGGGCGGGCAGCCCCAGCATTTT
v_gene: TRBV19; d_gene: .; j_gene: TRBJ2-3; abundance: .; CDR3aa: CASSSTGTSTDTQYF; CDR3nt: TGTGCCAGTAGTTCTACCGGGACAAGCACAGATACGCAGTATTTT
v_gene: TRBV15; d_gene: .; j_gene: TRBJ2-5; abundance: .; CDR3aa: CATSRGLTPPGQETQYF; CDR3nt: TGTGCCACCAGCAGAGGATTGACACCCCCGGGTCAAGAGACCCAGTACTTC
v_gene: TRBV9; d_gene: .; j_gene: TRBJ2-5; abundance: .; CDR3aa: CASSVLAEAGLETQYF; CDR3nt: TGTGCCAGCAGCGTTTTGGCTGAGGCGGGACTAGAGACCCAGTACTTC
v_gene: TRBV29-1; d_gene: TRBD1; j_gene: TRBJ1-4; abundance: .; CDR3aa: CSVKPGTGGEKLFF; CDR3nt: TGCAGCGTGAAACCCGGGACAGGGGGAGAAAAACTGTTTTTT
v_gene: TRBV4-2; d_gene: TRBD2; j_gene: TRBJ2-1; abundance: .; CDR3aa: CASSQSLAESYNEQFF; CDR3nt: TGTGCCAGCAGCCAGTCACTAGCGGAGTCTTACAATGAGCAGTTCTTC
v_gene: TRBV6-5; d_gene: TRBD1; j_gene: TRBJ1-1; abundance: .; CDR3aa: CASSYTPGTANTEAFF; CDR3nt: TGTGCCAGCAGTTACACTCCCGGGACAGCGAACACTGAAGCTTTCTTT
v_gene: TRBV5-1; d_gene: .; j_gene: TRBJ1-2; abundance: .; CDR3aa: CASSDGPTGTF; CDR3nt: TGCGCCAGCAGCGACGGACCTACGGGTACCTTC
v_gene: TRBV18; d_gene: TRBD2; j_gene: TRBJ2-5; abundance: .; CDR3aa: CASSPGLAEETQYF; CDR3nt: TGTGCCAGCTCACCGGGACTAGCCGAAGAGACCCAGTACTTC
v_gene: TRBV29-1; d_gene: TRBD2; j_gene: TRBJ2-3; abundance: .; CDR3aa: CSVDGLAGGRQYF; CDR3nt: TGCAGCGTTGATGGTCTAGCGGGGGGTCGTCAGTATTTT
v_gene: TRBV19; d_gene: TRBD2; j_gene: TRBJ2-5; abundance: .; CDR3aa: CASSDSGATGTQYF; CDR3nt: TGTGCCAGTAGCGACAGCGGGGCAACTGGGACCCAGTACTTC
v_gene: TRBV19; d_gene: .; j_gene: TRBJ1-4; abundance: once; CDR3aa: CASSSTNRVEKLFF; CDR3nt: TGTGCCAGTAGTAGTACTAATAGAGTTGAAAAACTGTTTTTT
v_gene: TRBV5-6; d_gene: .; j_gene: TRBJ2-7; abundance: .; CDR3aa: CASSLQGYEQYF; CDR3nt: TGTGCCAGCAGCTTACAGGGCTACGAGCAGTACTTC
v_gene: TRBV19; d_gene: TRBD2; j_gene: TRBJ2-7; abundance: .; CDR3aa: CASSIGRLAGEGEQYF; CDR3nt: TGTGCCAGTAGTATAGGGCGACTAGCGGGAGAAGGGGAGCAGTACTTC
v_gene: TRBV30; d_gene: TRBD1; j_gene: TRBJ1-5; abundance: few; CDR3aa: CAWKRTGGAWGNQPQHF; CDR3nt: TGTGCCTGGAAGAGGACAGGGGGCGCCTGGGGCAATCAGCCCCAGCATTTT
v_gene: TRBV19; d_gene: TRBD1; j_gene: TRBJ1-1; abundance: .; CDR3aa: CASSLRQGARGMNTEAFF; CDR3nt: TGTGCCAGTAGTCTCAGACAGGGGGCGCGAGGTATGAACACTGAAGCTTTCTTT
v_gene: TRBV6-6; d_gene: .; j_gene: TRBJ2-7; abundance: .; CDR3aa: CASSYDRLTSYEQYF; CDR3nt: TGTGCCAGCAGTTACGACCGACTGACCTCCTACGAGCAGTACTTC
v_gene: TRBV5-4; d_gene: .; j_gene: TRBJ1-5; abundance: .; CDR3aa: CASSFWGRDQPQHF; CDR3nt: TGTGCCAGCAGCTTTTGGGGTCGGGATCAGCCCCAGCATTTT
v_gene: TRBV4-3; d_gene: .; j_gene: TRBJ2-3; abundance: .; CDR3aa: CASSQDPAGYTQYF; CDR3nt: TGCGCCAGCAGCCAAGATCCAGCCGGGTATACGCAGTATTTT
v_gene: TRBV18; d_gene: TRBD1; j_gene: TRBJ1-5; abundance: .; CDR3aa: CASSTGGRQPQHF; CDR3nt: TGTGCCAGCTCGACAGGGGGCCGCCAGCCCCAGCATTTT
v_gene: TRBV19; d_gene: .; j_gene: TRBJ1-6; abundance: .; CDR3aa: CASSASGTANSPLHF; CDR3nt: TGTGCCAGTAGCGCTTCCGGGACGGCAAATTCACCCCTCCACTTT
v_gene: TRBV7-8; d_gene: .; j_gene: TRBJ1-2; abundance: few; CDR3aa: CASSPWTAYGYTF; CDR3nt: TGTGCCAGCAGCCCTTGGACAGCGTATGGCTACACCTTC
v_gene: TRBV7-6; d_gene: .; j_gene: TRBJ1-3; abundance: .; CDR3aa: CASSLGGGAASGNTIYF; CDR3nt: TGTGCCAGCAGCTTAGGTGGGGGGGCCGCGTCTGGAAACACCATATATTTT
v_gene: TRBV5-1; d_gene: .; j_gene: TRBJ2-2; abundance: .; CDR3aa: CASSLVQTGTGELFF; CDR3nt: TGCGCCAGCAGCTTGGTTCAGACTGGAACCGGGGAGCTGTTTTTT
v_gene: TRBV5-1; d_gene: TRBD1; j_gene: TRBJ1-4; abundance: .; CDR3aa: CASSSDRVTNEKLFF; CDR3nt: TGCGCCAGCAGCTCGGACAGGGTGACTAATGAAAAACTGTTTTTT
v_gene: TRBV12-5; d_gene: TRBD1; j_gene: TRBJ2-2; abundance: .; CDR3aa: CASGLATGTANTGELFF; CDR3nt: TGTGCTAGTGGTTTGGCGACCGGGACAGCGAACACCGGGGAGCTGTTTTTT
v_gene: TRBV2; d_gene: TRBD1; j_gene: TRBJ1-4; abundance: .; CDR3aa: CASGQEYATNEKLFF; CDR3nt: TGTGCCAGCGGACAGGAGTATGCAACTAATGAAAAACTGTTTTTT
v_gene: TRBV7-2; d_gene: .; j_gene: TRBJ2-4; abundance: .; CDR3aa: CASSSLQLQIAKNIQYF; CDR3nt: TGTGCCAGCAGCTCACTACAGTTACAGATAGCCAAAAACATTCAGTACTTC
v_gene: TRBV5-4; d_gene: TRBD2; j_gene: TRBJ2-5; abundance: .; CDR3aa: CASGNGLAETQYF; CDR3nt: TGTGCCAGCGGGAACGGACTAGCGGAGACCCAGTACTTC
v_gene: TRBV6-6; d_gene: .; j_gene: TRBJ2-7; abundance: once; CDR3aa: CASSPEGPGQYF; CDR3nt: TGTGCCAGCAGTCCGGAAGGTCCCGGGCAGTACTTC
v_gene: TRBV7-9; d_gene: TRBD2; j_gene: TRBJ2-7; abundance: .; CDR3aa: CASSQLGGTSSYEQYF; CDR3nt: TGTGCCAGCAGCCAACTGGGGGGGACTAGCTCCTACGAGCAGTACTTC
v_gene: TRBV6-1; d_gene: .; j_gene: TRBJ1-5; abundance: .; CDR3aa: CASSESTRVSNQPQHF; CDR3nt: TGTGCCAGCAGTGAAAGTACGAGGGTTAGCAATCAGCCCCAGCATTTT
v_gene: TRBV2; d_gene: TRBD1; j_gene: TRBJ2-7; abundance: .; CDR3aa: CASNRDRGYEQYF; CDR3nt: TGTGCCAGCAACCGGGACAGGGGCTACGAGCAGTACTTC
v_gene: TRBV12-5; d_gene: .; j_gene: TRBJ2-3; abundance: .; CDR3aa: CANGLGSTDTQYF; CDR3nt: TGTGCTAATGGTTTGGGAAGCACAGATACGCAGTATTTT
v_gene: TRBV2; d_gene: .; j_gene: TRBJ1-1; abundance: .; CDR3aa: CASSEWGGAFF; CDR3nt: TGTGCCAGCAGTGAATGGGGGGGAGCTTTCTTT
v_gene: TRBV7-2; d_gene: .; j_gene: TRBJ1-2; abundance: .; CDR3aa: CASSLAFGGGNYGYTF; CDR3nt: TGTGCCAGCAGCTTAGCGTTCGGGGGGGGTAACTATGGCTACACCTTC
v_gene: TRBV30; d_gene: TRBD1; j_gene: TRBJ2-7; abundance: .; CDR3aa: CAWNRQGISYEQYF; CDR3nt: TGTGCCTGGAATCGACAGGGAATCTCCTACGAGCAGTACTTC
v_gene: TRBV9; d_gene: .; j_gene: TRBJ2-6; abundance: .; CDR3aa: CASSVGGTANVLTF; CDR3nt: TGTGCCAGCAGCGTAGGGGGTACGGCCAACGTCCTGACTTTC
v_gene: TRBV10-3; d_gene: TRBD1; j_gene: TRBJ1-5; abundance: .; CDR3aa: CAISNLQGNQPQHF; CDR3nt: TGTGCCATCAGTAACTTACAGGGGAATCAGCCCCAGCATTTT
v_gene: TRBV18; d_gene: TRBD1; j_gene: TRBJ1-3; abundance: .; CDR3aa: CASSTQGDGNTIYF; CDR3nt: TGTGCCAGCTCAACCCAGGGGGACGGAAACACCATATATTTT
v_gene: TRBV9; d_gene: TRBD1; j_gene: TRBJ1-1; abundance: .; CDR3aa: CASSPRTGPNTEAFF; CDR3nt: TGTGCCAGCAGCCCCCGGACAGGACCTAACACTGAAGCTTTCTTT
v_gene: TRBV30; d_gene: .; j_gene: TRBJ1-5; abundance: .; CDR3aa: CAWSRGGLQPQHF; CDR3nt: TGTGCCTGGAGTCGCGGGGGCCTTCAGCCCCAGCATTTT
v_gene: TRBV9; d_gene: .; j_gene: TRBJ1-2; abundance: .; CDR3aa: CASSGDLGGRIYTF; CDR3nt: TGTGCCAGCAGCGGGGATTTGGGCGGGCGGATCTACACCTTC
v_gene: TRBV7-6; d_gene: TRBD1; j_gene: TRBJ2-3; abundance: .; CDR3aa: CASSFPGQGSDTQYF; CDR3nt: TGTGCCAGCAGCTTCCCGGGACAGGGGTCAGATACGCAGTATTTT